This TCR beta chain was captured by sequencing in a study of early T cells in non-severe SARS-CoV-2 infection. Looking at the study overall: Chains stayed unpaired after sequencing of bulk RNA from unsorted whole blood.

As part of library construction, unique molecular identifiers were attached to individual cDNA molecules. MiXCR, applied by TCRdb to the 5' RACE reads, yields one record per CDR3 protein. This table has approximately 27,000 distinct CDR3 sequences, around 4.4% appearing once. This clonotype was detected many times. Its target is unknown. The V gene's germline CDR1 is WSHSY and CDR2 SAAADI. Trimming at V came to 3 bases and at J to 6 bases, leaving 5 bases not matched to a gene. The CDR3 has 15 residues. Overall study findings and caveats: Private and CD4 specificities were missed by VDJdb matching, which favored anti-spike CD8 responses.

This TCR was sampled from an adult who was a healthcare worker with PCR-confirmed SARS-CoV-2 infection or an uninfected control (not recorded which). What was sequenced was whole blood. The V gene is TRBV10-2, the J gene TRBJ1-6; TRBD1 matches at 7 bases. The CDR3, as DNA: TGCGCCAGCAGTGAACAGGGGATAAGTAATTCACCCCTCCACTTT. Its protein product is CASSEQGISNSPLHF.